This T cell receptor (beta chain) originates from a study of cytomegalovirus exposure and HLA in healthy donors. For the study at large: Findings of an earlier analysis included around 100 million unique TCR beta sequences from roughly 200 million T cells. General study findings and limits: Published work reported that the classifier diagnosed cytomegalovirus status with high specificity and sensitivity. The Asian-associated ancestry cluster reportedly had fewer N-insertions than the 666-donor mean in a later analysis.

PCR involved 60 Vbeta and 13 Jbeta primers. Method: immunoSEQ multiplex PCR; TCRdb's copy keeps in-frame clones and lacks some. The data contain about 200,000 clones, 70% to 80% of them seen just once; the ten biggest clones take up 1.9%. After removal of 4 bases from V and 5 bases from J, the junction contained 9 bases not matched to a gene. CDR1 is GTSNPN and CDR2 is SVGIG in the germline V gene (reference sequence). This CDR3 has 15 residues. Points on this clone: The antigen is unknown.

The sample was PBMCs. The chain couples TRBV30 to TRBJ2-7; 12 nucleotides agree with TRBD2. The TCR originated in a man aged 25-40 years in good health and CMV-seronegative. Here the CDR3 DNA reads TGTGCCTGGACCACCGTGACTAGCGGGAGCCACGAGCAGTACTTC. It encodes CAWTTVTSGSHEQYF.